A selection of T cell receptor beta chains follows, all from one sample in a study of somatic mutations in cytotoxic T cells in rheumatoid arthritis. Only in-frame clones appear in the TCRdb table, and some are missing; sequencing was by immunoSEQ multiplex PCR. This sample has around 20,000 clones, with more than 80% found just once. The material sequenced was CD8+ T cells sorted from blood. The receptors here all came from an adult with rheumatoid arthritis. Each CDR3 is given with its conserved first and last residue. Fields, in order: D gene, V gene, J gene, CDR3 protein. D genes are given only for firm matches.

d_gene: -
v_gene: TRBV29-1
j_gene: TRBJ2-7
CDR3aa: CSVEAGVEQYF

d_gene: -
v_gene: TRBV27
j_gene: TRBJ2-7
CDR3aa: CASSLSPLYEQYF

d_gene: -
v_gene: TRBV6-1
j_gene: TRBJ2-7
CDR3aa: CASSEGGILHRDYYEQYF

d_gene: -
v_gene: TRBV5-1
j_gene: TRBJ2-7
CDR3aa: CASYARAREQYF

d_gene: -
v_gene: TRBV7-7
j_gene: TRBJ2-5
CDR3aa: CASSSDIEETQYF

d_gene: -
v_gene: TRBV7-2
j_gene: TRBJ2-2
CDR3aa: CASSLSSGELFF

d_gene: TRBD2
v_gene: TRBV7-8
j_gene: TRBJ2-7
CDR3aa: CASRPGTSGSYEQYF

d_gene: -
v_gene: TRBV15
j_gene: TRBJ2-1
CDR3aa: CATSISSGTLGYNEQFF

d_gene: -
v_gene: TRBV28
j_gene: TRBJ2-7
CDR3aa: CASSPRVSSYEQYF

d_gene: TRBD1
v_gene: TRBV7-6
j_gene: TRBJ1-6
CDR3aa: CASRGQGDNSPLHF

d_gene: -
v_gene: TRBV6-1
j_gene: TRBJ2-7
CDR3aa: CASSERAGDYEQYF

d_gene: TRBD1
v_gene: TRBV9
j_gene: TRBJ2-1
CDR3aa: CASSDDRGLYNEQFF

d_gene: -
v_gene: TRBV4-3
j_gene: TRBJ2-3
CDR3aa: CASSLFSKSTDTQYF

d_gene: TRBD1
v_gene: TRBV9
j_gene: TRBJ1-1
CDR3aa: CASSDRDRAGTAFF

d_gene: -
v_gene: TRBV7-6
j_gene: TRBJ2-3
CDR3aa: CASSLAVAASTDTQYF

d_gene: -
v_gene: TRBV5-8
j_gene: TRBJ2-1
CDR3aa: CASSFDGQSYNEQFF

d_gene: -
v_gene: TRBV4-1
j_gene: TRBJ1-5
CDR3aa: CASSQMPGGTQPQHF

d_gene: -
v_gene: TRBV4-1
j_gene: TRBJ2-2
CDR3aa: CASSQDTEEGRNTGELFF

d_gene: -
v_gene: TRBV12-2
j_gene: TRBJ1-2
CDR3aa: CASGAAGGYGYTF

d_gene: TRBD2
v_gene: TRBV9
j_gene: TRBJ2-2
CDR3aa: CASSPPSGKLDTGELFF

d_gene: TRBD1
v_gene: TRBV27
j_gene: TRBJ2-3
CDR3aa: CASSLGTGGADTQYF

d_gene: TRBD1
v_gene: TRBV9
j_gene: TRBJ2-7
CDR3aa: CASSVAPTGAYEQYF

d_gene: -
v_gene: TRBV4-1
j_gene: TRBJ2-1
CDR3aa: CASSHPGANEQFF

d_gene: -
v_gene: TRBV6-4
j_gene: TRBJ2-3
CDR3aa: CASSDGGASDTQYF

d_gene: -
v_gene: TRBV9
j_gene: TRBJ2-1
CDR3aa: CASSVRGLSDEQFF

d_gene: -
v_gene: TRBV5-6
j_gene: TRBJ2-3
CDR3aa: CASSLSPGSTDTQYF

d_gene: -
v_gene: TRBV27
j_gene: TRBJ2-1
CDR3aa: CASSPSGFNEQFF

d_gene: TRBD2
v_gene: TRBV11-2
j_gene: TRBJ2-2
CDR3aa: CASGRAGNGELFF